Shown below are 26 T cell receptor beta chains from a single sample sequenced in a study of shared clonotypes between healthy human individuals. The method was immunoSEQ multiplex PCR; TCRdb's version includes in-frame clones alone and lacks a portion of them. Among about 730,000 clones, 72% were seen once, and the ten largest hold roughly 1.8%. The sample taken for sequencing was memory CD4+ T cells sorted from blood. Indicated subset: CD45RA-negative fraction. Receptors were obtained from a woman aged 25-40 years in good health.

Concerning this clone itself: This sample also contains other DNA sequences that code for the same CDR3. The V call is TRBV29-1, the J call TRBJ2-5, with D tentatively TRBD2 (5 bases). Trimming stripped 5 bases from V and 4 bases from J, with 11 bases between. CDR1 SQVTM and CDR2 ANQGSEA come from the germline V gene. The CDR3 is made up of 12 amino acids. CDR3 sequence: CSVLTEGETQYF. The CDR3 DNA reads TGCAGCGTTTTAACAGAGGGAGAGACCCAGTACTTC. Complete variable domain (other parts from reference TRBV29-1 and TRBJ2-5): SAVISQKPSRDICQRGTSLTIQCQVDSQVTMMFWYRQQPGQSLTLIATANQGSEATYESGFVIDKFPISRPNLTFSTLTVSNMSPEDSSIYLCSVLTEGETQYFGPGTRLLVL.

The rearrangement links TRBV5-5 to TRBJ2-2; D is possibly TRBD1 (6 bases). Trimming removed 4 bases at V and 0 bases at J, with 10 bases between. CDR3 length: 15 residues. Germline V gene sequence: CDR1 SGHKS, CDR2 YYEKEE (reference sequence). The CDR3 region is CASSQQGSNTGELFF. The CDR3 DNA reads as TGTGCCAGCAGCCAACAGGGTTCGAACACCGGGGAGCTGTTTTTT.

The chain couples TRBV27 to TRBJ2-1; D is undetermined. Trimming took off 0 bases at V and 4 bases at J, with 10 bases between the two ends. Germline values: CDR1 MNHEY, CDR2 SMNVEV (reference sequence). The CDR3 is made up of 15 amino acids. The DNA of the CDR3 is TGTGCCAGCAGTTTATCGATCCGTGGTTACAATGAGCAGTTCTTC. It specifies CASSLSIRGYNEQFF.

The genes are TRBV12-5 and TRBJ1-1, with D hard to call. This CDR3 has 14 amino acids. Germline loops: CDR1 LGHNT, CDR2 FRNRAP. V lost 3 bases and J lost 6, with 14 bases in between. The CDR3 reads CASGFGYLGAEAFF. CDR3 nucleotide sequence: TGTGCTAGTGGTTTCGGGTATCTTGGGGCTGAAGCTTTCTTT.

CDR3 nucleotide sequence: TGTGCCAGCAGTTACGATTTCTCCAGGGTCTCCTACGAGCAGTACTTC. It codes for CASSYDFSRVSYEQYF. The chain employs TRBV6-5 and TRBJ2-7, with TRBD1 as a possible D gene (5 bases). In germline, CDR1 is MNHEY, CDR2 SVGAGI. Trimming cost V 2 bases and J 0 bases, with 14 bases left between them. There are 16 residues in the CDR3.

The rearrangement uses TRBV5-6 and TRBJ1-1, with 8 bases that match TRBD1. The V segment lost 2 bases and the J segment 0 bases; nucleotides outside the gene matches: 3. The germline CDR1 and CDR2 sequences are SGHDT and YYEEEE. This CDR3 is built from 15 residues. Here the CDR3 reads CASSLQQGVNTEAFF. In DNA form, the CDR3 reads TGTGCCAGCAGCTTACAACAGGGGGTGAACACTGAAGCTTTCTTT.

The chain combines TRBV28 with TRBJ2-6; D possibly corresponds to TRBD1 (5 bases). The CDR3 consists of 14 residues. Germline assignment: CDR1 MDHEN and CDR2 SYDVKM. Trimming removed 5 bases from V and 4 bases from J, with 9 bases in between. The CDR3 bases are TGTGCCAGCAGTCCAGGGCGGGGGGCCAACGTCCTGACTTTC. As protein: CASSPGRGANVLTF.

The table lists this clone with a count of one. The gene calls are TRBV7-2 and TRBJ1-2; 8 nucleotides match TRBD1. The CDR3 is 15 residues long. Germline V gives CDR1 SGHTA, CDR2 FQGNSA. The V segment lost 6 bases and the J segment 7 bases; nucleotides outside the gene matches: 13. CDR3 coding DNA: TGTGCCAGCAGAAATCCAAAACAGGGGGGGATTGGCTACACCTTC. Its translation: CASRNPKQGGIGYTF.

V and J are TRBV7-8 and TRBJ2-7; no firm D call. In germline, CDR1 is SGHVS, CDR2 FQNEAQ. V shed 5 bases and J shed 3 bases, with 11 bases lying between them. CDR3 size: 13 residues. The CDR3 DNA is TGTGCCAGCAGCCCTCGAGACAACTACGAGCAGTACTTC. Protein product: CASSPRDNYEQYF.

This sequence joins TRBV29-1 and TRBJ2-4, with D possibly being TRBD1 or TRBD2 (6 bases each). Trimming shortened V by 3 bases and J by 4 bases, and 10 bases separated the two germline ends. Germline CDR1 reads SQVTM; CDR2 reads ANQGSEA. The CDR3 runs 13 residues. The CDR3 reads CSVDGGGKNIQYF. Written as DNA, the CDR3 is TGCAGCGTTGACGGAGGGGGGAAAAACATTCAGTACTTC.

This chain links TRBV5-1 with TRBJ2-1, with D hard to call. Between the trimmed V and J ends, which lost 0 bases and 6 bases, there was a span of 16 bases. The CDR3 consists of 16 residues. The germline gives CDR1 SGHRS, CDR2 YFSETQ. CDR3 sequence reads: CASSLDLAPPRNEQFF. CDR3 DNA: TGCGCCAGCAGCTTGGACTTGGCCCCTCCGCGCAATGAGCAGTTCTTC.

The rearrangement links TRBV13 to TRBJ2-4, with D possibly matching TRBD1 (5 bases). CDR1 and CDR2 (germline): PRHDT, FYEKMQ (reference sequence). The V end was cut by 5 bases, the J end by 0 bases, with 11 bases between. CDR3 length: 15 residues. The CDR3 sequence: CASSPKGLAKNIQYF. CDR3 sequence (DNA): TGTGCCAGCAGCCCTAAGGGGCTAGCCAAAAACATTCAGTACTTC.

V gene TRBV7-9 combines with J gene TRBJ1-4; D possibly corresponds to TRBD1 (5 bases). The CDR3 has 16 amino acids. The V gene's germline CDR1 is SEHNR and CDR2 FQNEAQ (reference sequence). V was clipped by 4 bases and J by 5 bases, with 17 bases between them. The CDR3 protein is CASSSGMGTSNEKLFF. CDR3 in DNA: TGTGCCAGCAGCTCTGGCATGGGGACGTCGAATGAAAAACTGTTTTTT.

This clone was counted only a few times. The rearrangement uses TRBV10-1 and TRBJ2-7, with D possibly being TRBD2 (5 bases). Germline CDR1 and CDR2: WNHNN and SYGVQD (reference sequence). This CDR3 is built from 14 residues. Trimming pared 2 bases from V and 7 bases from J, leaving 15 bases between. This chain's CDR3 is CASSERLATAEQYF. In DNA form, the CDR3 reads TGCGCCAGCAGTGAGAGGCTAGCTACGGCTGAGCAGTACTTC.

Of note for this clone: Possible read error: a much larger clone is one base away. Different DNA sequences within this sample yield the same CDR3. This sequence joins TRBV2 and TRBJ1-1; 7 positions agree with TRBD1. This CDR3 spans 13 amino acids. CDR1 is SNHLY, CDR2 FYNNEI, per germline. V was pared by 6 bases and J by 0 bases, with 1 base of the junction left unmatched. CDR3 loop: CASSGQVNTEAFF. The CDR3 DNA is TGTGCCAGCAGCGGACAGGTGAACACTGAAGCTTTCTTT. Full variable domain (rest looked up from reference TRBV2 and TRBJ1-1): EPEVTQTPSHQVTQMGQEVILRCVPISNHLYFYWYRQILGQKVEFLVSFYNNEISEKSEIFDDQFSVERPDGSNFTLKIRSTKLEDSAMYFCASSGQVNTEAFFGQGTRLTVV.

The chain employs TRBV7-6 and TRBJ2-2; maybe TRBD2 (5 bases). The CDR3 has 18 residues. CDR1 and CDR2 (germline): SGHVS, FNYEAQ. With 2 bases removed from V and 4 bases from J, the gap between germline ends came to 20 bases. CDR3: CASSLLTGNPRFTGELFF. CDR3 DNA: TGTGCCAGCAGCTTACTTACCGGGAATCCTCGGTTCACCGGGGAGCTGTTTTTT.

This clone was recorded at least ten times. This chain connects TRBV11-2 to TRBJ2-7, with 10 bases matching TRBD2. The germline CDR1 and CDR2 sequences are SGHAT and FQNNGV. The trim removed 1 base at V and 2 bases at J, leaving 2 bases unmatched. This CDR3 spans 15 amino acids. This chain's CDR3 is CASSLALAGTYEQYF. CDR3 sequence (DNA): TGTGCCAGCAGCTTAGCACTAGCGGGGACCTACGAGCAGTACTTC.

This clone was picked up a small number of times. The chain has TRBV2 and TRBJ1-3; 7 nucleotides line up with TRBD1. From germline, CDR1 is SNHLY and CDR2 FYNNEI. The V segment lost 6 bases and the J segment 0 bases; nucleotides outside the gene matches: 5. The CDR3 consists of 15 residues. The CDR3 loop is CASSEGQSSGNTIYF. The DNA for the CDR3 is TGTGCCAGCAGCGAGGGACAGAGCTCTGGAAACACCATATATTTT.

The rearrangement links TRBV4-1 to TRBJ2-7, with D uncertain. The CDR3 has 16 amino acids. Germline CDR1 MGHRA, CDR2 YSYEKL. Between the trimmed V and J ends, which lost 2 bases and 0 bases, there was a span of 14 bases. The CDR3 region has the DNA TGCGCCAGCAGCCAACGCGGTGGGCAGGCCTCCTACGAGCAGTACTTC. Protein: CASSQRGGQASYEQYF.

This clone was seen many times. The chain employs TRBV21-1 and TRBJ2-5. TRBV21-1 corresponds to a pseudogene. CDR3 length: 14 amino acids. CDR3 sequence (DNA): TGTGCCAGCAGCAAAGGATTGTACCAAGAGACCCAGTACTTC. It is translated as CASSKGLYQETQYF.

As DNA, the CDR3 is TGTGCCAGCTCACTCCGGGACAGGGCGAACACCGGGGAGCTGTTTTTT. Protein product: CASSLRDRANTGELFF. The J gene is TRBJ2-2, the V gene TRBV18; TRBD1 matches 9 bases. CDR3 length: 16 amino acids. V lost 4 bases, J lost 0 bases, and 3 bases stayed unmatched. CDR1 KGHSH and CDR2 LQKENI come from the germline V gene.

The chain has TRBV5-5 and TRBJ1-1, with D maybe TRBD1 (6 bases). Germline loops: CDR1 SGHKS, CDR2 YYEKEE (reference sequence). The CDR3 extends over 14 amino acids. V was trimmed by 6 bases and J by 4 bases, leaving 16 bases between them. This chain's CDR3 is CASTWGGGGTEAFF. CDR3 nucleotide sequence: TGTGCCAGCACTTGGGGGGGCGGAGGCACTGAAGCTTTCTTT.

In its sample, this clone was seen a few times. V usage is TRBV11-2 and J usage is TRBJ1-2; possibly TRBD1 for D (5 bases). The V end lost 0 bases, the J end lost 6 bases, and 17 bases lay between the germline ends. This CDR3 region has 16 residues. The V gene's germline CDR1 is SGHAT and CDR2 FQNNGV. The CDR3 bases are TGTGCCAGCAGCTTAGAAATGGGACGGGGTGGGCATGGCTACACCTTC. The encoded protein is CASSLEMGRGGHGYTF.

The sample holds a few counts of this clone. The CDR3 spells CASRRTSGRWETQYF. For the CDR3, the DNA is TGTGCCAGCAGGAGGACTAGCGGGAGATGGGAGACCCAGTACTTC. This chain joins TRBV2 and TRBJ2-5; 13 positions match TRBD2. Germline CDR1 SNHLY, CDR2 FYNNEI. The CDR3 is 15 amino acids. V shed 6 bases, J shed 5 bases, and the junction held 6 bases outside the gene matches. Combining the CDR3 with reference TRBV2 and TRBJ2-5 gives the whole variable domain EPEVTQTPSHQVTQMGQEVILRCVPISNHLYFYWYRQILGQKVEFLVSFYNNEISEKSEIFDDQFSVERPDGSNFTLKIRSTKLEDSAMYFCASRRTSGRWETQYFGPGTRLLVL.

V gene TRBV6-1 combines with J gene TRBJ1-5; D call uncertain. CDR1 is MNHNS and CDR2 is SASEGT in the germline V gene. Between the trimmed V and J ends, which lost 2 bases and 7 bases, there was a span of 12 bases. This CDR3 is built from 14 residues. The CDR3 DNA reads as TGTGCCAGCAGTGAATGGGCCTCGGAGCAGCCCCAGCATTTT. It translates to CASSEWASEQPQHF.

The chain couples TRBV4-1 to TRBJ2-5; 12 bases agree with TRBD2. CDR1 is MGHRA, CDR2 YSYEKL, per germline. The CDR3 consists of 17 residues. With 0 bases clipped from V and 3 bases from J, the junction kept 5 bases outside the gene matches. The chain's CDR3 is CASSQDARLAGEETQYF. CDR3 nucleotide sequence: TGCGCCAGCAGCCAAGACGCCAGACTAGCGGGAGAAGAGACCCAGTACTTC.